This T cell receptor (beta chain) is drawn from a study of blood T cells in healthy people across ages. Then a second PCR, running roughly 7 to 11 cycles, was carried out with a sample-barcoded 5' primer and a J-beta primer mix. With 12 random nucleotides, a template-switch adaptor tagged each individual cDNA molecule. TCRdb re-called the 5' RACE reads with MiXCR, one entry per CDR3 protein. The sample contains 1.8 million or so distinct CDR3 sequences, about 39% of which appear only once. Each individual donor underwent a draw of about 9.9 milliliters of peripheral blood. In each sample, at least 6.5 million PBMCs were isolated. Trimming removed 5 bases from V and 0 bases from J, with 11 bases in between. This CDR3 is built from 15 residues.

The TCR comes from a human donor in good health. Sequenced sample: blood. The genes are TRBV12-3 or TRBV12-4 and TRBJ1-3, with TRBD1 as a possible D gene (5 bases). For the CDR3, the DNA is TGTGCCAGCAGTCAATGGGGGAACTCTGGAAACACCATATATTTT. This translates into CASSQWGNSGNTIYF.